The 8 T cell receptor beta chains below were found in one sample sequenced in a study of blood T cell repertoires in COVID-19. Generated by immunoSEQ multiplex PCR, the TCRdb table keeps only in-frame clones and is missing some. The sample shows about 270,000 clones, 86% of them seen only once. The sample comprised peripheral blood. These TCRs come from an older woman who had recovered from COVID-19.

The V call is TRBV19, the J call TRBJ1-2; D is possibly TRBD1 (5 bases). Trimming took off 3 bases at V and 2 bases at J, with 10 bases between the two ends. Germline-derived CDR1 and CDR2 are LNHDA and SQIVND (reference sequence). This CDR3 is built from 14 residues. CDR3 sequence: CASSISRQNYGYTF. The CDR3, as DNA: TGTGCCAGTAGTATTAGTAGACAGAACTATGGCTACACCTTC.

The gene calls are TRBV9 and TRBJ2-5; TRBD1 aligns across 7 bases. The germline CDR1 and CDR2 sequences are SGDLS and YYNGEE. After removal of 0 bases from V and 4 bases from J, the junction contained 6 bases not matched to a gene. The CDR3 runs 15 residues. CDR3 protein: CASSVASAGGETQYF. The DNA of the CDR3 is TGTGCCAGCAGCGTAGCTTCCGCAGGGGGAGAGACCCAGTACTTC.

This clone was counted a few times. The chain employs TRBV4-2 and TRBJ2-7; TRBD1 agrees at 7 bases. This CDR3 has 17 residues. Germline CDR1 and CDR2: LGHNA and YNFKEQ. V lost 3 bases and J lost 3; bases outside the gene matches: 14. CDR3 protein: CASSHPFTGQTFYEQYF. The CDR3 nucleotides read TGTGCCAGCAGCCACCCCTTTACGGGACAGACCTTCTACGAGCAGTACTTC.

The chain is built from TRBV27 and TRBJ2-2; D not certain. CDR3 length: 13 residues. Germline values: CDR1 MNHEY, CDR2 SMNVEV (reference sequence). The V end was cut by 8 bases, the J end by 2 bases, with 9 bases between. The chain's CDR3 is CASGRHNTGELFF. The CDR3 DNA reads TGTGCCAGCGGAAGACATAACACCGGGGAGCTGTTTTTT.

The chain recombines TRBV11-3 with TRBJ2-7, with D possibly TRBD2 on 5 matching bases. V lost 5 bases and J 4 bases, leaving 9 bases between the germline ends. Per germline, CDR1 SGHNT and CDR2 YENEEA. This CDR3 has 12 residues. The chain's CDR3 is CASSEGSYEQYF. The CDR3 DNA reads as TGTGCCAGCAGCGAGGGTTCGTACGAGCAGTACTTC.

The V and J genes are TRBV5-1 and TRBJ2-3; 9 nucleotides line up with TRBD2. CDR1 is SGHRS, CDR2 YFSETQ, per germline. V lost 0 bases and J lost 4; bases outside the gene matches: 6. The CDR3 has 16 residues. The chain's CDR3 is CASSLALRGGPDTQYF. In DNA form, the CDR3 reads TGCGCCAGCAGCTTGGCGTTGCGGGGGGGCCCAGATACGCAGTATTTT.

The J gene is TRBJ2-1, the V gene TRBV4-1; D unclear. CDR1 MGHRA and CDR2 YSYEKL come from the germline V gene. V gave up 2 bases and J gave up 4 bases, with 3 bases separating them. CDR3 length: 12 amino acids. The CDR3 loop is CASSQTYNEQFF. CDR3 bases: TGCGCCAGCAGCCAAACATACAATGAGCAGTTCTTC.

The chain combines TRBV3-1 (or the pseudogene TRBV3-2) with TRBJ1-2, with D perhaps matching TRBD1 (5 bases). V gave up 0 bases and J gave up 4 bases, with 12 bases separating them. Germline assignment: CDR1 LGHDT and CDR2 YNNKEL (reference sequence). The CDR3 length is 15 residues. Written as DNA, the CDR3 is TGTGCCAGCAGCCAAGAGCAGGGCCTCCGCTATGGCTACACCTTC. This gives the protein CASSQEQGLRYGYTF.